Following are 15 T cell receptor beta chains from one sample sequenced in a study of a mutant IDH1 vaccine in newly diagnosed glioma. The repertoire was sequenced with immunoSEQ multiplex PCR; TCRdb's copy has only in-frame clones and lacks some. The profile shows 15,000 to 20,000 clones, around four fifths of them singletons. Time point given: baseline, week 1 (first vaccination visit). This sample's treatment: pre-vaccination baseline after standard-of-care therapy. The specimen comprised PBMCs, sampled from a glioma patient treated with radiotherapy, temozolomide or both. These receptors were collected from a middle-aged man with glioma.

This clone was observed a single time. The rearrangement links TRBV9 to TRBJ2-3; TRBD2 aligns across 7 bases. CDR3 length equals 16 residues. CDR1 and CDR2 (germline): SGDLS, YYNGEE. V lost 6 bases, J lost 0 bases, and 10 bases stayed unmatched. The CDR3 loop is CASNSQGGSSTDTQYF. For the CDR3, the DNA is TGTGCCAGCAACTCCCAGGGAGGGAGTAGCACAGATACGCAGTATTTT.

The genes are TRBV4-3 and TRBJ2-1; unclear D gene. The CDR3 length is 12 residues. Germline V gene data show CDR1 as LGHNA and CDR2 as YSLEER. V shed 0 bases and J shed 10 bases, with 7 bases lying between them. The CDR3 nucleotides are TGCGCCAGCAGCCAAGATAGCCGCGAGCAGTTCTTC. It yields the protein CASSQDSREQFF.

The V call is TRBV4-3, the J call TRBJ1-4, with a weak D call TRBD1 (5 bases). The CDR3 is made up of 17 amino acids. Trimming pared 1 base from V and 4 bases from J, leaving 16 bases between. Germline V gene sequence: CDR1 LGHNA, CDR2 YSLEER. Here the CDR3 reads CASSQGVGARGNEKLFF. The DNA for the CDR3 is TGCGCCAGCAGCCAAGGAGTAGGGGCCCGTGGTAATGAAAAACTGTTTTTT.

This chain joins TRBV6-5 and TRBJ2-6; D might be TRBD2 (5 bases). The CDR3 length is 15 residues. V lost 8 bases and J 0 bases, leaving 11 bases between the germline ends. CDR1 MNHEY and CDR2 SVGAGI come from the germline V gene. The CDR3 sequence is CASGLTSSGANVLTF. CDR3 bases: TGTGCCAGCGGACTGACTTCCTCTGGGGCCAACGTCCTGACTTTC.

The genes are TRBV5-1 and TRBJ1-5; weak D call: TRBD1 (6 bases). CDR1 and CDR2 from the germline V gene are SGHRS and YFSETQ. V was shortened by 3 bases and J by 2 bases, with 9 bases between the two germline ends. CDR3 size: 14 residues. The CDR3 DNA reads TGCGCCAGCAGCTCAGGGGATGGCAATCAGCCCCAGCATTTT. This sequence encodes CASSSGDGNQPQHF.

The chain combines TRBV10-3 with TRBJ1-2; 11 nucleotides line up with TRBD1. The germline gives CDR1 ENHRY, CDR2 SYGVKD. The CDR3 covers 16 residues. After removal of 6 bases from V and 7 bases from J, the junction contained 13 bases not matched to a gene. As DNA, the CDR3 is TGTGCCATCAGCGATGTTAAAGGACAGGGGGCTTTTGGCTACACCTTC. This encodes CAISDVKGQGAFGYTF.

The V call is TRBV7-2, the J call TRBJ2-3, with 9 bases matching TRBD2. Germline loops: CDR1 SGHTA, CDR2 FQGNSA. The V gene end was trimmed by 5 bases and the J gene end by 2 bases; junction bases not matched to a gene: 5. The CDR3 runs to 15 residues. CDR3 DNA: TGTGCCAGCAGCCCCCTAGCGGGACTCACAGATACGCAGTATTTT. It yields the protein CASSPLAGLTDTQYF.

The chain has TRBV6-4 and TRBJ1-1; D is ambiguous. The CDR3 runs to 14 residues. V was pared by 3 bases and J by 1 base, with 9 bases between. CDR1 and CDR2 (germline): MRHNA, SNTAGT. The CDR3 loop reads CASSERTGNTEAFF. CDR3 sequence (DNA): TGTGCCAGCAGTGAGCGGACGGGGAACACTGAAGCTTTCTTT.

The rearrangement uses TRBV27 and TRBJ2-1, with D possibly called TRBD1 or TRBD2 (5 bases each). The germline V gene encodes CDR1 MNHEY and CDR2 SMNVEV (reference sequence). Trimming took off 5 bases at V and 2 bases at J, with 13 bases between the two ends. The CDR3 runs to 15 residues. This CDR3 reads CASSPGTYAYNEQFF. In DNA form, the CDR3 reads TGTGCCAGCAGTCCCGGGACCTACGCCTACAATGAGCAGTTCTTC.

The rearrangement uses TRBV6-1 and TRBJ2-3; D unresolved. CDR3 length: 11 amino acids. V shed 2 bases and J shed 9 bases, with 6 bases lying between them. Germline values: CDR1 MNHNS, CDR2 SASEGT. The CDR3 protein is CASSESGTQYF. DNA of the CDR3: TGTGCCAGCAGTGAATCAGGCACGCAGTATTTT.

This rearrangement joins TRBV4-1 to TRBJ2-2, with D uncertain. Germline V gene lookup returns CDR1 MGHRA and CDR2 YSYEKL. This CDR3 has 16 residues. The V end was cut by 3 bases, the J end by 5 bases, with 16 bases between. In nucleotides, the CDR3 is TGCGCCAGCAGCCAGCCCTCTAAGGGAAGGACCGGGGAGCTGTTTTTT. It yields the protein CASSQPSKGRTGELFF.

This clone came up a few times. The V and J genes are TRBV6-4 and TRBJ2-3, with D perhaps matching TRBD1 (6 bases). V was trimmed by 3 bases and J by 0 bases, leaving 13 bases between them. The CDR3 length is 16 residues. CDR1 is MRHNA and CDR2 is SNTAGT in the germline V gene. CDR3 region: CASSEQGPQSTDTQYF. The CDR3 bases are TGTGCCAGCAGTGAACAGGGTCCTCAGAGCACAGATACGCAGTATTTT.

This clone was seen once. The chain has TRBV27 and TRBJ2-3; possibly TRBD1 for D (6 bases). The CDR3 loop spans 14 amino acids. The V gene lost 2 bases and the J gene lost 7 bases, with 13 bases spanning the gap. The germline gives CDR1 MNHEY, CDR2 SMNVEV (reference sequence). In DNA form, the CDR3 reads TGTGCCAGCAGTTTAACCGCAGGGACAAATACGCAGTATTTT. It encodes CASSLTAGTNTQYF.

This clone was seen only a few times. The chain has TRBV30 and TRBJ1-1; tentative D call: TRBD1 (6 bases). Germline CDR1 is GTSNPN and CDR2 is SVGIG (reference sequence). V was trimmed by 5 bases and J by 6 bases, leaving 13 bases between them. The CDR3 contains 12 residues. CDR3 region: CAWGQLCAEAFF. The CDR3 DNA follows: TGTGCCTGGGGACAGTTGTGCGCTGAAGCTTTCTTT.

This clone occurred a few times. J is TRBJ1-1 and V is TRBV10-3, with 7 bases fitting TRBD1. V shed 6 bases, J shed 5 bases, and the junction held 6 bases outside the gene matches. The CDR3 runs 13 residues. Germline CDR1 ENHRY, CDR2 SYGVKD. The CDR3 here is CAIRTGLETEAFF. The CDR3 coding sequence is TGTGCCATCAGGACAGGGCTCGAGACTGAAGCTTTCTTT.